Listed below are T cell receptor beta chains from one sample, sequenced in a study. MiXCR, run by TCRdb on the 5' RACE reads, gives a single entry per CDR3 protein. The sample includes tens of thousands of distinct CDR3 sequences, 25% to 35% of them seen just once. The source material was tumor-infiltrating memory CD4+ T cells sorted from the breast tumor. These receptors came from a female donor with breast cancer. The CDR3 runs from the conserved cysteine through the conserved F or W. Size values are once, few and many counts, or a class for expanded clones, and some rows have none.

j_gene: TRBJ2-2
v_gene: TRBV5-1
abundance: NA
CDR3aa: CASSLVQRNTGELFF

j_gene: TRBJ1-1
v_gene: TRBV25-1
abundance: few
CDR3aa: CASPPGTGTQNTEALF

j_gene: TRBJ1-4
v_gene: TRBV20-1
abundance: NA
CDR3aa: CSARDGTASNEKLFF

j_gene: TRBJ1-5
v_gene: TRBV6-2/TRBV6-3
abundance: NA
CDR3aa: CASQGQGSPQHF

j_gene: TRBJ1-6
v_gene: TRBV20-1
abundance: NA
CDR3aa: CSATDGPQGSPLHF

j_gene: TRBJ1-1
v_gene: TRBV7-2
abundance: NA
CDR3aa: CASRPTGRTEAFF

j_gene: TRBJ2-1
v_gene: TRBV5-5
abundance: few
CDR3aa: CASSLGGTVNEQFF

j_gene: TRBJ2-3
v_gene: TRBV9
abundance: NA
CDR3aa: CASSVGAGKVADTQYF

j_gene: TRBJ2-3
v_gene: TRBV25-1
abundance: NA
CDR3aa: CASPEWRDTDTQYF

j_gene: TRBJ1-5
v_gene: TRBV6-5
abundance: NA
CDR3aa: CASSSRGVGLNRPQHF

j_gene: TRBJ1-6
v_gene: TRBV6-1
abundance: few
CDR3aa: CASRGQADSPLHF

j_gene: TRBJ2-7
v_gene: TRBV7-2
abundance: NA
CDR3aa: CASSLMTGPYEQYF

j_gene: TRBJ2-3
v_gene: TRBV24-1
abundance: few
CDR3aa: CASRGSVTDTQYF

j_gene: TRBJ2-5
v_gene: TRBV6-2/TRBV6-3
abundance: few
CDR3aa: CASSSGYREFRETQYF

j_gene: TRBJ2-2
v_gene: TRBV20-1
abundance: many
CDR3aa: CSARPSSGSRELFF

j_gene: TRBJ2-1
v_gene: TRBV20-1
abundance: NA
CDR3aa: CSARNEQFF

j_gene: TRBJ2-6
v_gene: TRBV18
abundance: NA
CDR3aa: CASSPIRISGANVLTF

j_gene: TRBJ2-5
v_gene: TRBV5-1
abundance: many
CDR3aa: CASSLQPGQGDHKYF

j_gene: TRBJ2-7
v_gene: TRBV6-2/TRBV6-3
abundance: NA
CDR3aa: CASSYSPTNEQYF

j_gene: TRBJ2-5
v_gene: TRBV6-5
abundance: NA
CDR3aa: CASSYAYPRAQLRQETQYF

j_gene: TRBJ2-5
v_gene: TRBV6-6
abundance: NA
CDR3aa: CASSIDPRGTQYF

j_gene: TRBJ1-2
v_gene: TRBV6-6
abundance: NA
CDR3aa: CASSYSTPQDYGYTF

j_gene: TRBJ2-3
v_gene: TRBV5-1
abundance: NA
CDR3aa: CASSLADWSRDTQYF

j_gene: TRBJ2-1
v_gene: TRBV6-2/TRBV6-3
abundance: few
CDR3aa: CASSYPRLASYNEQFF

j_gene: TRBJ2-5
v_gene: TRBV20-1
abundance: few
CDR3aa: CSARDFGEGLQETQYF

j_gene: TRBJ2-3
v_gene: TRBV18
abundance: NA
CDR3aa: CASSPPALTDTQYF

j_gene: TRBJ2-2
v_gene: TRBV7-7
abundance: few
CDR3aa: CASTTSRNAGELFF

j_gene: TRBJ2-7
v_gene: TRBV7-2
abundance: few
CDR3aa: CASSLAHQTAYEQYF

j_gene: TRBJ2-3
v_gene: TRBV10-3
abundance: many
CDR3aa: CAISLRASGPDTQYF

j_gene: TRBJ1-4
v_gene: TRBV7-9
abundance: NA
CDR3aa: CASSLDPPATNEKLFF

j_gene: TRBJ2-2
v_gene: TRBV7-9
abundance: few
CDR3aa: CASSFSRGRNTGELFF

j_gene: TRBJ2-1
v_gene: TRBV7-6
abundance: NA
CDR3aa: CASSLDRAGADNEQFF

j_gene: TRBJ2-1
v_gene: TRBV7-2
abundance: NA
CDR3aa: CASSTRPSGENEQFF

j_gene: TRBJ1-5
v_gene: TRBV20-1
abundance: few
CDR3aa: CSASSRKGNQPQHF

j_gene: TRBJ1-4
v_gene: TRBV7-9
abundance: few
CDR3aa: CASSLVGTNEKLFF

j_gene: TRBJ1-2
v_gene: TRBV5-6
abundance: NA
CDR3aa: CASGLGIQLFGYTF

j_gene: TRBJ2-7
v_gene: TRBV7-2
abundance: few
CDR3aa: CASREGIEQYF

j_gene: TRBJ2-5
v_gene: TRBV5-1
abundance: few
CDR3aa: CASQESSGSQTQYF

j_gene: TRBJ1-1
v_gene: TRBV5-1
abundance: NA
CDR3aa: CASSLGTQQGYTEAFF

j_gene: TRBJ2-5
v_gene: TRBV20-1
abundance: few
CDR3aa: CSAIRTGEETQYF

j_gene: TRBJ2-1
v_gene: TRBV7-8
abundance: few
CDR3aa: CASSLAGDRNNEQFF

j_gene: TRBJ1-2
v_gene: TRBV5-6
abundance: NA
CDR3aa: CASSFSGDGYTF

j_gene: TRBJ1-1
v_gene: TRBV5-1
abundance: NA
CDR3aa: CASSLATGPEACF

j_gene: TRBJ2-7
v_gene: TRBV7-9
abundance: NA
CDR3aa: CASSRSGTTFSYEQYF

j_gene: TRBJ1-1
v_gene: TRBV6-2/TRBV6-3
abundance: few
CDR3aa: CASSYSADAFF